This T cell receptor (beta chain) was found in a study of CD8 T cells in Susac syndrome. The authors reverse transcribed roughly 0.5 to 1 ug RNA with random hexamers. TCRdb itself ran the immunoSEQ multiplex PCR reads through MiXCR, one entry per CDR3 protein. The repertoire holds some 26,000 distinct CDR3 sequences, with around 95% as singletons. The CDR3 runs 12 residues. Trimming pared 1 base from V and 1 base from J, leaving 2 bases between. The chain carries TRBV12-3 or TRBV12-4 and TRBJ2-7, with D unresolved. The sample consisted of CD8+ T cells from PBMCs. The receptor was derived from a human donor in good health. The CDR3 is CASSLGSYEQYF. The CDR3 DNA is TGTGCCAGCAGTTTAGGTTCCTACGAGCAGTACTTC.